The T cell receptor beta chain described here comes from a study of blood T cell repertoires in COVID-19. Across the whole study: The United States, Italy and Spain supplied acute and convalescent COVID-19 samples. T cells, B-cell-depleted T cells, or PBMCs provided the cDNA or gDNA that served as material.

As handled by the study authors: Amplification with reference gene primers provided the estimates of nucleated cell counts. Data came from immunoSEQ multiplex PCR; TCRdb stores just in-frame clones and leaves some out. That table is the source of V, J and clone size, and D and trimming were worked out from the DNA. The sample shows about 140,000 clones, roughly 84% of them seen only once. This clone appeared once. V lost 4 bases to trimming and J lost 7 bases, with 11 bases between them. Germline loops: CDR1 SNHLY, CDR2 FYNNEI. This CDR3 spans 13 amino acids. This TCR was sampled from a woman aged 55-75 years with acute or convalescent COVID-19. The source material was peripheral blood. The V and J genes are TRBV2 and TRBJ1-5; TRBD1 might be the D (5 bases). This CDR3 is CASSVQDGQPQHF. CDR3 nucleotide sequence: TGTGCCAGCAGTGTACAGGACGGGCAGCCCCAGCATTTT.